This T cell receptor (beta chain) was documented in a study of OX40 agonist ivuxolimab in advanced cancers. Background on the study: Clinicians treated patients with ivuxolimab, an agonistic anti-OX40 (CD134) antibody. Dose-escalation patients had hepatocellular carcinoma, melanoma, renal cell or head and neck cancer.

This clone has a handful of counts. Measured with immunoSEQ multiplex PCR; TCRdb has only the in-frame clones, and not every one. The sample shows 70,000 or so clones, around 87% of them seen only once. The CDR3 runs 12 residues. V was trimmed by 2 bases and J by 6 bases, leaving 8 bases between them. CDR1 is MNHEY, CDR2 SVGAGI, per germline. The V and J genes are TRBV6-5 and TRBJ2-7; D uncertain. The starting material was CD4+ or CD8+ T cells sorted from blood, obtained in a trial of the OX40 agonist ivuxolimab. The TCR originated in an adult with an advanced solid tumor such as melanoma, head and neck, liver or kidney cancer. CDR3 nucleotides: TGTGCCAGCAGTTACCGGCGTGGCGAGCAGTACTTC. Protein sequence: CASSYRRGEQYF.